The rows below give T cell receptor beta chains drawn from one sample of a study of CD8 T cells in Susac syndrome. Each CDR3 protein gets one entry after TCRdb re-called the immunoSEQ multiplex PCR reads with MiXCR. The profile shows almost 450,000 distinct CDR3 sequences, 85% of them singletons. Input material: CD8+ T cells from PBMCs. These receptor sequences come from a human donor with multiple sclerosis. CDR3s include the opening cysteine and the closing phenylalanine or tryptophan. The D gene is left open where the match is weak. For some rows the clone size is stated as once, few or many, or as a class when expanded; others skip it.

D: .; V: TRBV4-1; J: TRBJ1-1; size: .; CDR3: CASSQDPWGGWNTEAFF; DNA: TGCGCCAGCAGCCAAGACCCCTGGGGGGGCTGGAACACTGAAGCTTTCTTT
D: TRBD1; V: TRBV27; J: TRBJ2-1; size: .; CDR3: CASGTGDRGYYNEQFF; DNA: TGTGCCTCGGGCACGGGAGACAGGGGATACTACAATGAGCAGTTCTTC
D: .; V: TRBV19; J: TRBJ2-7; size: .; CDR3: CASSAGRNEQYF; DNA: TGTGCCAGTAGTGCAGGACGAAACGAGCAGTACTTC
D: .; V: TRBV27; J: TRBJ2-7; size: .; CDR3: CASSPSPSYEQYF; DNA: TGTGCCAGCAGTCCTAGTCCATCCTACGAGCAGTACTTC
D: TRBD2; V: TRBV2; J: TRBJ2-1; size: .; CDR3: CASSRISGGSYNEQFF; DNA: TGTGCCAGCAGCCGCATTAGCGGGGGATCCTACAATGAGCAGTTCTTC
D: TRBD1; V: TRBV4-1; J: TRBJ2-7; size: .; CDR3: CASSQDTGTEDSYEQYF; DNA: TGCGCCAGCAGCCAAGATACCGGGACAGAAGATTCCTACGAGCAGTACTTC
D: .; V: TRBV2; J: TRBJ1-1; size: .; CDR3: CARLSGNTEAFF; DNA: TGTGCCAGATTGTCGGGGAACACTGAAGCTTTCTTT
D: .; V: TRBV4-1; J: TRBJ1-5; size: .; CDR3: CASSQGADDYSNQPQHF; DNA: TGCGCCAGCAGCCAAGGTGCAGACGACTATAGCAATCAGCCCCAGCATTTT
D: .; V: TRBV4-1; J: TRBJ1-1; size: .; CDR3: CASSQAATVNTEAFF; DNA: TGCGCCAGCAGCCAAGCGGCCACAGTGAACACTGAAGCTTTCTTT
D: .; V: TRBV4-1; J: TRBJ2-2; size: .; CDR3: CASSQTRDGGELFF; DNA: TGCGCCAGCAGCCAAACCAGGGACGGCGGGGAGCTGTTTTTT
D: .; V: TRBV7-9; J: TRBJ2-7; size: .; CDR3: CASSFIPYEQCF; DNA: TGTGCCAGCAGCTTCATCCCCTACGAGCAGTGCTTC
D: .; V: TRBV10-3; J: TRBJ1-1; size: once; CDR3: CAISESPANTEAFF; DNA: TGTGCCATCAGTGAGTCACCCGCCAACACTGAAGCTTTCTTT
D: TRBD2; V: TRBV5-1; J: TRBJ2-3; size: .; CDR3: CASSGGGAGTDTQYF; DNA: TGCGCCAGCAGTGGCGGGGGGGCCGGGACAGATACGCAGTATTTT
D: .; V: TRBV5-1; J: TRBJ1-3; size: .; CDR3: CASSPGQEASVGNTIYF; DNA: TGCGCCAGCAGCCCGGGTCAGGAAGCTTCGGTCGGAAACACCATATATTTT
D: .; V: TRBV5-1; J: TRBJ2-2; size: .; CDR3: CASRDSINGELFF; DNA: TGCGCCAGCAGGGACAGCATAAACGGGGAGCTGTTTTTT
D: TRBD2; V: TRBV6-1; J: TRBJ2-7; size: few; CDR3: CASRKGQRGAYEQYF; DNA: TGTGCCAGCAGGAAGGGACAGCGGGGGGCCTACGAGCAGTACTTC
D: .; V: TRBV2; J: TRBJ1-6; size: .; CDR3: CASSDPGKPNSPLHF; DNA: TGTGCCAGCAGTGACCCGGGTAAACCTAATTCACCCCTCCACTTT
D: TRBD2; V: TRBV3-1; J: TRBJ2-2; size: .; CDR3: CASSEGVTSGSVGELFF; DNA: TGTGCCAGCAGCGAAGGAGTGACTAGCGGGAGCGTCGGGGAGCTGTTTTTT
D: TRBD1; V: TRBV9; J: TRBJ1-2; size: .; CDR3: CASSEGTVGFGGYTF; DNA: TGTGCCAGCAGCGAAGGGACAGTCGGTTTTGGTGGCTACACCTTC
D: TRBD2; V: TRBV20-1; J: TRBJ2-7; size: once; CDR3: CSASPQASGSAVVIYEQYF; DNA: TGCAGTGCTAGCCCTCAAGCGAGCGGGAGTGCAGTCGTCATCTACGAGCAGTACTTC
D: TRBD2; V: TRBV2; J: TRBJ2-7; size: .; CDR3: CASSEGLAGESYEQYF; DNA: TGTGCCAGCAGTGAAGGCCTAGCGGGGGAGTCCTACGAGCAGTACTTC
D: .; V: TRBV19; J: TRBJ1-2; size: .; CDR3: CASSLTGLANYGYTF; DNA: TGTGCCAGTAGTCTAACAGGGCTGGCTAACTATGGCTACACCTTC
D: .; V: TRBV25-1; J: TRBJ1-1; size: .; CDR3: CASSEYTGSSEALF; DNA: TGTGCCAGCAGTGAATACACAGGGTCCTCTGAAGCTCTCTTT
D: .; V: TRBV7-8; J: TRBJ1-1; size: .; CDR3: CASSLATAGTEAFF; DNA: TGTGCCAGCAGCTTAGCGACAGCGGGGACTGAAGCTTTCTTT
D: TRBD2; V: TRBV4-1; J: TRBJ2-1; size: .; CDR3: CASSQVGLAEYNEQFF; DNA: TGCGCCAGCAGCCAAGTTGGACTAGCGGAATACAATGAGCAGTTCTTC
D: .; V: TRBV4-2; J: TRBJ1-2; size: .; CDR3: CASSPETGANYGYTF; DNA: TGTGCCAGCAGCCCGGAGACAGGCGCTAACTATGGCTACACCTTC
D: .; V: TRBV6-1; J: TRBJ2-2; size: few; CDR3: CASRKEVTGELFF; DNA: TGTGCCAGCAGAAAAGAGGTTACCGGGGAGCTGTTTTTT
D: TRBD2; V: TRBV28; J: TRBJ2-7; size: .; CDR3: CASSWEGLSYEQYF; DNA: TGTGCCAGCAGTTGGGAGGGCCTCTCCTACGAGCAGTACTTC
D: .; V: TRBV20-1; J: TRBJ2-1; size: once; CDR3: CSAPFSYNEQFF; DNA: TGCAGTGCTCCATTCTCCTACAATGAGCAGTTCTTC
D: .; V: TRBV28; J: TRBJ1-1; size: .; CDR3: CASTLGVTEAFF; DNA: TGTGCCAGCACCCTAGGGGTCACTGAAGCTTTCTTT
D: TRBD1; V: TRBV14; J: TRBJ1-2; size: .; CDR3: CASSQQGASLAFDGYTF; DNA: TGTGCCAGCAGCCAACAGGGGGCCAGCCTGGCTTTTGATGGCTACACCTTC
D: TRBD1; V: TRBV11-2; J: TRBJ1-2; size: .; CDR3: CASLGTAKNYGYTF; DNA: TGTGCCAGCCTAGGGACAGCCAAAAACTATGGCTACACCTTC
D: .; V: TRBV4-1; J: TRBJ2-7; size: .; CDR3: CASSQAPLGGDLYEQYF; DNA: TGCGCCAGCAGCCAAGCCCCACTGGGTGGAGATTTGTACGAGCAGTACTTC
D: TRBD1; V: TRBV7-9; J: TRBJ1-2; size: .; CDR3: CASSLLGQGPYGYTF; DNA: TGTGCCAGCAGCCTCTTGGGACAGGGCCCGTATGGCTACACCTTC
D: TRBD1; V: TRBV29-1; J: TRBJ2-2; size: .; CDR3: CSVRTGVTGELFF; DNA: TGCAGCGTAAGGACAGGGGTAACCGGGGAGCTGTTTTTT
D: .; V: TRBV7-9; J: TRBJ2-7; size: .; CDR3: CASVGGYEQYF; DNA: TGTGCCAGCGTTGGGGGCTACGAGCAGTACTTC
D: .; V: TRBV6-1; J: TRBJ1-5; size: .; CDR3: CASSEARVFSNQPQHF; DNA: TGTGCCAGCAGTGAAGCGAGGGTCTTTAGCAATCAGCCCCAGCATTTT
D: .; V: TRBV6-5; J: TRBJ2-2; size: .; CDR3: CASSFSPDLATGELFF; DNA: TGTGCCAGCAGTTTTTCTCCGGACTTGGCCACCGGGGAGCTGTTTTTT
D: .; V: TRBV5-1; J: TRBJ1-2; size: .; CDR3: CASSLKAESYGYTF; DNA: TGCGCCAGCAGCCTCAAGGCAGAATCCTATGGCTACACCTTC
D: .; V: TRBV14; J: TRBJ1-2; size: .; CDR3: CASSQDKGAPYTF; DNA: TGTGCCAGCAGCCAAGATAAAGGGGCCCCCTACACCTTC
D: .; V: TRBV19; J: TRBJ1-1; size: .; CDR3: CASIPLTGQNTEAFF; DNA: TGTGCCAGTATACCCCTTACCGGGCAGAACACTGAAGCTTTCTTT
D: .; V: TRBV5-1; J: TRBJ2-2; size: .; CDR3: CASSLGVGEEAGELFF; DNA: TGCGCCAGCAGCTTGGGAGTGGGAGAGGAGGCCGGGGAGCTGTTTTTT
D: .; V: TRBV7-8; J: TRBJ2-3; size: .; CDR3: CASSPRAGSSTDTQYF; DNA: TGTGCCAGCAGCCCCCGGGCAGGGTCTAGCACAGATACGCAGTATTTT
D: TRBD2; V: TRBV7-9; J: TRBJ2-1; size: .; CDR3: CASSLRGSGGATYNEQFF; DNA: TGTGCCAGCAGCTTAAGAGGTAGCGGGGGGGCTACCTACAATGAGCAGTTCTTC
D: .; V: TRBV27; J: TRBJ2-2; size: .; CDR3: CASSQGLNTGELFF; DNA: TGTGCCAGCAGCCAGGGACTGAACACCGGGGAGCTGTTTTTT
D: .; V: TRBV20-1; J: TRBJ2-3; size: .; CDR3: CSARALGGLDTQYF; DNA: TGCAGTGCTAGAGCTCTAGGGGGGTTGGATACGCAGTATTTT
D: .; V: TRBV25-1; J: TRBJ1-2; size: .; CDR3: CASSVQGDGYTF; DNA: TGTGCCAGCAGTGTCCAGGGTGATGGCTACACCTTC
D: TRBD1; V: TRBV5-1; J: TRBJ2-7; size: .; CDR3: CASSLGTGSTYEQYF; DNA: TGCGCCAGCAGCTTGGGGACAGGGAGTACCTACGAGCAGTACTTC